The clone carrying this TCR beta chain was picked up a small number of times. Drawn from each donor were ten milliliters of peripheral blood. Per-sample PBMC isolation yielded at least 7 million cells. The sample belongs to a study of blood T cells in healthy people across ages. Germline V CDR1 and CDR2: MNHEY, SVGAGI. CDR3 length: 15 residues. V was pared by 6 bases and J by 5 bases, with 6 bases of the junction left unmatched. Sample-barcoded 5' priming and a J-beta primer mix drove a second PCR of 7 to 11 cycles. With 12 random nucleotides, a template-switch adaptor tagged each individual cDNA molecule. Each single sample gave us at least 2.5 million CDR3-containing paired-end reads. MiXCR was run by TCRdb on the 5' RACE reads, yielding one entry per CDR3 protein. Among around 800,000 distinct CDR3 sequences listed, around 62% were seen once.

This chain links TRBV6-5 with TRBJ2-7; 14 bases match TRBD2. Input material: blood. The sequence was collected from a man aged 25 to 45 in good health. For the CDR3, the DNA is TGTGCCAGCAGCCGACTAGCGGGGGGGAACCACGAGCAGTACTTC. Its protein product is CASSRLAGGNHEQYF.